Here is one T cell receptor (beta chain) with its context. Measured with immunoSEQ multiplex PCR; TCRdb has only the in-frame clones, and not every one. The data contain 80,000 to 95,000 clones, 92% of them singletons. The V gene's germline CDR1 is LNHDA and CDR2 SQIVND (reference sequence). CDR3 length: 15 residues. V dropped 5 bases and J dropped 1 base, with 14 bases sitting between them. The data stem from a study of technical replicates of blood from a handful of donors. Sequenced material: T cells isolated from PBMCs. The source of this sequence is a human donor in good health. The V gene is TRBV19, the J gene TRBJ2-5; no definite D call. The DNA for the CDR3 is TGTGCCAGTAGTCAAGACGCACAGCTCCAAGAGACCCAGTACTTC. Translated, it gives CASSQDAQLQETQYF.